Listed below are T cell receptor beta chains from one sample, sequenced in a study of blood T cell repertoires in COVID-19. Assay: immunoSEQ multiplex PCR; the TCRdb copy retains only in-frame clones and omits some. Seen here are tens of thousands of clones, roughly 85% observed once, and the top ten hold roughly 10%. The sample taken for sequencing was peripheral blood. Receptors were obtained from a human donor in a cohort sampled during active COVID-19. Both conserved end residues are part of each CDR3. Fields, in order: clone size, J gene, D gene, V gene, CDR3 protein, CDR3 DNA. D genes are given only for firm matches. The size field is filled for only some rows; it gives once, few, many or a size class.

abundance: .; j_gene: TRBJ2-5; d_gene: TRBD1; v_gene: TRBV7-7; CDR3aa: CASSLASRGQETQYF; CDR3nt: TGTGCTAGCAGCTTAGCCAGCAGGGGGCAAGAGACCCAGTACTTC
abundance: .; j_gene: TRBJ1-1; d_gene: .; v_gene: TRBV6-6; CDR3aa: CASSYSTGRMNTEAFF; CDR3nt: TGTGCCAGCAGTTACTCAACAGGGAGAATGAACACTGAAGCTTTCTTT
abundance: .; j_gene: TRBJ1-4; d_gene: .; v_gene: TRBV5-1; CDR3aa: CASSREVGGTEKLFF; CDR3nt: TGCGCCAGCAGTCGGGAGGTTGGGGGGACGGAAAAACTGTTTTTT
abundance: .; j_gene: TRBJ2-1; d_gene: .; v_gene: TRBV6-5; CDR3aa: CASRSWIGDEQFF; CDR3nt: TGTGCCAGCAGGTCCTGGATAGGGGATGAGCAGTTCTTC
abundance: few; j_gene: TRBJ1-2; d_gene: TRBD1; v_gene: TRBV18; CDR3aa: CASSPQQGEYGYTF; CDR3nt: TGTGCCAGCTCACCCCAACAGGGGGAGTATGGCTACACCTTC
abundance: .; j_gene: TRBJ1-4; d_gene: TRBD1; v_gene: TRBV7-9; CDR3aa: CASSWTGTDNEKLFF; CDR3nt: TGTGCCAGCAGCTGGACCGGGACAGATAATGAAAAACTGTTTTTT
abundance: few; j_gene: TRBJ1-2; d_gene: .; v_gene: TRBV14; CDR3aa: CASSQAVNYGYTF; CDR3nt: TGTGCCAGCAGCCAAGCAGTGAACTATGGCTACACCTTC
abundance: .; j_gene: TRBJ2-6; d_gene: .; v_gene: TRBV6-5; CDR3aa: CATMTASGANVLTF; CDR3nt: TGTGCCACTATGACAGCCTCTGGGGCCAACGTCCTGACTTTC
abundance: .; j_gene: TRBJ1-2; d_gene: TRBD1; v_gene: TRBV5-8; CDR3aa: CASSVGTADGYTF; CDR3nt: TGTGCCAGCAGCGTTGGGACAGCGGATGGCTACACCTTC
abundance: .; j_gene: TRBJ1-5; d_gene: .; v_gene: TRBV24-1; CDR3aa: CATSAGGNSNQPQHF; CDR3nt: TGTGCCACCAGTGCCGGGGGAAATAGCAATCAGCCCCAGCATTTT
abundance: .; j_gene: TRBJ2-7; d_gene: .; v_gene: TRBV7-9; CDR3aa: CASSLEGSRATYEQYF; CDR3nt: TGTGCCAGCAGCTTAGAAGGTTCGCGGGCTACCTACGAGCAGTACTTC
abundance: .; j_gene: TRBJ2-3; d_gene: TRBD1; v_gene: TRBV5-1; CDR3aa: CASSYSIGDRASDTQYF; CDR3nt: TGCGCCAGCAGCTACTCCATCGGGGACAGGGCATCAGATACGCAGTATTTT
abundance: .; j_gene: TRBJ2-7; d_gene: TRBD1; v_gene: TRBV5-6; CDR3aa: CASSSGTGVGEQYF; CDR3nt: TGTGCCAGCAGCTCCGGGACAGGGGTTGGAGAGCAGTACTTC
abundance: once; j_gene: TRBJ2-2; d_gene: TRBD2; v_gene: TRBV30; CDR3aa: CAWTGLAGTGELFF; CDR3nt: TGTGCCTGGACCGGACTAGCGGGAACCGGGGAGCTGTTTTTT
abundance: .; j_gene: TRBJ2-3; d_gene: .; v_gene: TRBV2; CDR3aa: CASSETRGTDTQYF; CDR3nt: TGTGCCAGCAGTGAAACCCGGGGTACAGATACGCAGTATTTT
abundance: .; j_gene: TRBJ2-2; d_gene: TRBD1; v_gene: TRBV6-5; CDR3aa: CASTSLTGLNWELFF; CDR3nt: TGTGCCAGCACCTCATTGACAGGGTTAAACTGGGAGCTGTTTTTT
abundance: .; j_gene: TRBJ2-5; d_gene: TRBD2; v_gene: TRBV28; CDR3aa: CASSLLREGGTQYF; CDR3nt: TGTGCCAGCAGTTTATTGCGGGAGGGGGGGACCCAGTACTTC
abundance: few; j_gene: TRBJ2-7; d_gene: TRBD1; v_gene: TRBV11-2; CDR3aa: CASSRTGPEQYF; CDR3nt: TGTGCCAGCAGCCGGACAGGTCCTGAGCAGTACTTC
abundance: .; j_gene: TRBJ1-1; d_gene: .; v_gene: TRBV29-1; CDR3aa: CSVGQGNTEAFF; CDR3nt: TGCAGCGTTGGTCAGGGAAACACTGAAGCTTTCTTT
abundance: .; j_gene: TRBJ2-1; d_gene: .; v_gene: TRBV6-2/TRBV6-3; CDR3aa: CASSSHSGGGLYNEQFF; CDR3nt: TGTGCCAGCAGTTCTCATAGCGGAGGGGGCCTCTACAATGAGCAGTTCTTC
abundance: .; j_gene: TRBJ2-1; d_gene: TRBD1; v_gene: TRBV29-1; CDR3aa: CSAPIQGSSYNEQFF; CDR3nt: TGCAGCGCCCCGATACAGGGGAGCTCCTACAATGAGCAGTTCTTC
abundance: .; j_gene: TRBJ1-1; d_gene: .; v_gene: TRBV4-1; CDR3aa: CASSYPGQGLTEAFF; CDR3nt: TGCGCCAGCAGCTATCCGGGACAAGGGCTCACTGAAGCTTTCTTT
abundance: .; j_gene: TRBJ1-5; d_gene: .; v_gene: TRBV6-5; CDR3aa: CASSPTGLYQPQHF; CDR3nt: TGTGCCAGCAGCCCGACAGGTCTGTATCAGCCCCAGCATTTT
abundance: once; j_gene: TRBJ1-5; d_gene: .; v_gene: TRBV19; CDR3aa: CASSAGFSNQPQHF; CDR3nt: TGTGCCAGTAGTGCCGGGTTTAGCAATCAGCCCCAGCATTTT
abundance: once; j_gene: TRBJ2-1; d_gene: TRBD2; v_gene: TRBV6-1; CDR3aa: CASSETSGSYNEQFF; CDR3nt: TGTGCCAGCAGTGAAACCAGCGGGAGTTACAATGAGCAGTTCTTC
abundance: .; j_gene: TRBJ2-3; d_gene: TRBD1; v_gene: TRBV2; CDR3aa: CAGAGQVTDTQYF; CDR3nt: TGTGCCGGAGCCGGACAGGTCACAGATACGCAGTATTTT
abundance: .; j_gene: TRBJ2-7; d_gene: TRBD1; v_gene: TRBV5-1; CDR3aa: CASSLAPVRDRASYEQYF; CDR3nt: TGCGCCAGCAGCTTGGCCCCTGTAAGGGACAGGGCTAGCTACGAGCAGTACTTC
abundance: once; j_gene: TRBJ1-1; d_gene: .; v_gene: TRBV30; CDR3aa: CAWSVLRGGVGAFF; CDR3nt: TGTGCCTGGAGTGTACTGAGGGGGGGCGTCGGAGCTTTCTTT
abundance: .; j_gene: TRBJ2-1; d_gene: TRBD1; v_gene: TRBV5-1; CDR3aa: CASSFGQGDDEQFF; CDR3nt: TGCGCCAGCAGCTTCGGACAGGGGGACGATGAGCAGTTCTTC
abundance: few; j_gene: TRBJ1-2; d_gene: .; v_gene: TRBV9; CDR3aa: CASSATVTPSGYTF; CDR3nt: TGTGCCAGCAGCGCGACAGTGACCCCTTCCGGCTACACCTTC
abundance: .; j_gene: TRBJ2-3; d_gene: TRBD1; v_gene: TRBV19; CDR3aa: CASSAIQGAGTDTQYF; CDR3nt: TGTGCCAGTAGTGCGATACAGGGGGCGGGAACAGATACGCAGTATTTT
abundance: .; j_gene: TRBJ2-7; d_gene: TRBD1; v_gene: TRBV10-3; CDR3aa: CATGDRGEGEQYF; CDR3nt: TGTGCCACCGGGGACAGGGGCGAGGGCGAGCAGTACTTC
abundance: .; j_gene: TRBJ1-6; d_gene: .; v_gene: TRBV7-9; CDR3aa: CASSLARGSPLHF; CDR3nt: TGTGCCAGCAGCTTAGCGCGGGGGTCACCCCTCCACTTT
abundance: .; j_gene: TRBJ1-4; d_gene: TRBD1; v_gene: TRBV2; CDR3aa: CASSANRGEEKLFF; CDR3nt: TGTGCCAGCAGCGCCAACAGGGGAGAAGAAAAACTGTTTTTT
abundance: once; j_gene: TRBJ2-7; d_gene: .; v_gene: TRBV6-1; CDR3aa: CASSEAATPTYEQYF; CDR3nt: TGTGCCAGCAGTGAAGCGGCCACACCCACCTACGAGCAGTACTTC
abundance: .; j_gene: TRBJ1-1; d_gene: TRBD1; v_gene: TRBV5-1; CDR3aa: CASSGGQGRNTEAFF; CDR3nt: TGCGCCAGCAGCGGGGGACAGGGGCGAAACACTGAAGCTTTCTTT
abundance: once; j_gene: TRBJ1-3; d_gene: .; v_gene: TRBV18; CDR3aa: CASSLIDRPSGNTIYF; CDR3nt: TGTGCCAGCTCACTCATAGACAGGCCCTCTGGAAACACCATATATTTT
abundance: few; j_gene: TRBJ1-3; d_gene: .; v_gene: TRBV5-5; CDR3aa: CASSLTGPVLSGNTIYF; CDR3nt: TGTGCCAGCAGCTTGACAGGCCCCGTCCTCTCTGGAAACACCATATATTTT